This T cell receptor (beta chain) derives from a study of blood T cell repertoires in COVID-19. Turning to the study itself: From the United States, Italy and Spain came samples of acute and convalescent COVID-19.

Original analysis: It was from reference gene primer amplification that nucleated cell counts were estimated. TCRdb's table, derived via immunoSEQ multiplex PCR, lists solely in-frame clones and lacks some. The V and J calls and clone size were taken over from that table, and D and trimming were inferred from the DNA. The data contain about 68,000 clones, around 90% of them seen just once; the ten biggest clones take up 0.4% to 0.55%. A Seattle source enrolled patients during active infection and followed them longitudinally. Trimming took off 2 bases at V and 5 bases at J, with 6 bases between the two ends. CDR1 and CDR2 (germline): SEHNR, FQNEAQ (reference sequence). CDR3 length equals 12 residues.

Sample: peripheral blood. The chain uses TRBV7-9 and TRBJ2-5; D remains ambiguous. The TCR sequence derives from a man aged 45-60 years with COVID-19, enrolled during active disease. The CDR3 DNA is TGTGCCAGCAGCTTAAACGGGGAGACCCAGTACTTC. Its translation is CASSLNGETQYF.